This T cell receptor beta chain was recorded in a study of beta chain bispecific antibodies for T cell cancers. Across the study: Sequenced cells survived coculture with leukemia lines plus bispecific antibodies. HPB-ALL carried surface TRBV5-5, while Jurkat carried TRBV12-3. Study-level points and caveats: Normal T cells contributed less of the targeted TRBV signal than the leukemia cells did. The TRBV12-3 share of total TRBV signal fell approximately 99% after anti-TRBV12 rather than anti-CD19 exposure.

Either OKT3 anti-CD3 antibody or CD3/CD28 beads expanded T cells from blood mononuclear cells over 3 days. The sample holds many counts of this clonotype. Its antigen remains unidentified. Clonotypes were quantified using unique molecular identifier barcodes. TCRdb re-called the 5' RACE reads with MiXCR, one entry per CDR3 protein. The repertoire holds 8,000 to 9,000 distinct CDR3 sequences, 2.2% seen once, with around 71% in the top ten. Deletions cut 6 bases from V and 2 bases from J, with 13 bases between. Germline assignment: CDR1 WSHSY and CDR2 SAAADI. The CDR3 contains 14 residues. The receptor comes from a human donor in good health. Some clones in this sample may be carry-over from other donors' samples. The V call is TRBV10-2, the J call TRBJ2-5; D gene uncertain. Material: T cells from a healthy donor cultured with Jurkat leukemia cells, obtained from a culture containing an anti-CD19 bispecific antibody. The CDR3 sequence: CASRTFGRQETQYF. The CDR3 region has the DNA TGCGCCAGCAGGACCTTTGGAAGACAAGAGACCCAGTACTTC.